What follows is one T cell receptor beta chain and its context. The record originates from a study of control samples from healthy donors and cancer patients. Produced via immunoSEQ multiplex PCR; TCRdb's table is partial and in-frame only. Found here are some 120,000 clones, just under 90% of them singletons; the top ten hold around an eighth. The ends lost 0 bases at V and 12 bases at J; junction bases unmatched: 7. The CDR3 runs 13 residues. Sequencing used blood. The V call is TRBV5-3, the J call TRBJ1-2; 8 positions match TRBD1. TRBV5-3 is treated as an ORF (open reading frame) with a function not yet certain. The sequence was obtained from a man younger than 40 in good health. This CDR3 reads CARSLGTGKKNTF. The CDR3 nucleotides read TGTGCCAGAAGCTTGGGGACAGGGAAAAAGAACACCTTC.